One sample yielded the 21 T cell receptor beta chains listed below, sequenced in a study of cytomegalovirus exposure and HLA in healthy donors. Primers included in the PCR were 60 Vbeta and 13 Jbeta primers. The table came from immunoSEQ multiplex PCR; TCRdb's copy has only in-frame clones and leaves some out. Found here are about 160,000 clones, more than 65% of them singletons; the top ten hold 4% to 5%. The specimen was PBMCs. Source of these receptors: a young man in good health and CMV-seropositive.

The gene calls are TRBV7-2 and TRBJ2-7, with 10 bases fitting TRBD2. The CDR3 is 18 amino acids. V trimming: 1 base; J trimming: 2 bases; junction bases outside the gene matches: 11. In germline, CDR1 is SGHTA, CDR2 FQGNSA. CDR3 region: CASSLGGSGRTLTYEQYV. CDR3 coding DNA: TGTGCCAGCAGCTTAGGGGGTAGCGGGAGGACACTGACCTACGAGCAGTACGTC.

The chain has TRBV27 and TRBJ1-2, with TRBD1 matching 8 bases. Germline assignment: CDR1 MNHEY and CDR2 SMNVEV (reference sequence). Trimming took 3 bases from V and 4 from J; bases not matched to a gene: 10. The length of the CDR3 is 16 residues. The CDR3: CASSLSLGQAIYGYTF. In DNA, the CDR3 is TGTGCCAGCAGTTTGTCTTTGGGACAGGCCATCTATGGCTACACCTTC.

The chain uses TRBV6-5 and TRBJ2-1; 9 nucleotides line up with TRBD2. Germline CDR1 is MNHEY and CDR2 is SVGAGI. This CDR3 is 15 amino acids long. Trimming at V came to 2 bases and at J to 5 bases, leaving 4 bases not matched to a gene. This CDR3 is CASSYLAGTNNEQFF. CDR3 nucleotides: TGTGCCAGCAGTTACCTAGCGGGGACAAACAATGAGCAGTTCTTC.

The chain carries TRBV7-3 and TRBJ2-1; 9 nucleotides align to TRBD1. The CDR3 has 17 residues. V was pared by 1 base and J by 2 bases, with 6 bases of the junction left unmatched. The germline CDR1 and CDR2 sequences are SGHTA and FQGTGA. The CDR3: CASSLNPGTGPYNEQFF. In DNA, the CDR3 is TGTGCCAGCAGCTTAAACCCCGGGACAGGGCCCTACAATGAGCAGTTCTTC.

This clone was picked up a small number of times. CDR3 region: CASSQQGNSGSYEQYV. In nucleotides, the CDR3 is TGTGCCAGCAGCCAACAGGGAAACTCAGGCTCCTACGAGCAGTACGTC. V is TRBV5-5 and J is TRBJ2-7; perhaps TRBD1 as D (6 bases). Trimming left V 4 bases short and J 0 bases short, with 17 bases between. The CDR3 contains 16 residues. CDR1 SGHKS and CDR2 YYEKEE come from the germline V gene (reference sequence).

The table lists this clone with a few counts. The J gene is TRBJ1-5, the V gene TRBV19; TRBD1 agrees at 7 bases. CDR1 LNHDA and CDR2 SQIVND come from the germline V gene (reference sequence). V shed 7 bases and J 7 bases; nucleotides not matched to a gene: 7. This CDR3 has 13 residues. The chain's CDR3 is CASKDRAGQPQHF. CDR3 DNA: TGTGCCAGTAAAGACAGGGCCGGACAGCCCCAGCATTTT.

Notes on this clone: The junction departs from germline at one end; a sequencing error may be responsible. Distinct nucleotide sequences in the sample also encode this CDR3. This chain joins TRBV30 and TRBJ1-6; possible D gene TRBD1, 6 bases. Germline V lookup: CDR1 GTSNPN, CDR2 SVGIG (reference sequence). This CDR3 has 13 residues. CDR3 DNA sequence: TGTGCCGGGGGCCTCTCCTATAATTCCCCCCTCCACTTT. This gives the protein CAGGLSYNSPLHF.

The chain uses TRBV7-2 and TRBJ2-5; TRBD2 matches 11 bases. Germline-derived CDR1 and CDR2 are SGHTA and FQGNSA. This CDR3 has 14 residues. J gave up 3 bases and V 5 bases, and 2 bases lay outside the gene matches. CDR3: CASSPGLAEETQYF. CDR3 DNA sequence: TGTGCCAGCAGCCCGGGACTAGCGGAAGAGACCCAGTACTTC.

V and J are TRBV7-3 and TRBJ2-1, with D possibly matching TRBD1 (6 bases). Germline CDR1 reads SGHTA; CDR2 reads FQGTGA. The CDR3 runs to 15 residues. With 6 bases removed from V and 2 bases from J, the gap between germline ends came to 14 bases. The CDR3: CASSSTGTTYNEQFF. Written as DNA, the CDR3 is TGTGCCAGCAGTTCCACCGGGACAACCTACAATGAGCAGTTCTTC.

This clone was detected a few times. The chain is built from TRBV4-2 and TRBJ2-2; 9 nucleotides align to TRBD1. The CDR3 extends over 15 amino acids. Germline V gives CDR1 LGHNA, CDR2 YNFKEQ. After removal of 5 bases from V and 6 bases from J, the junction contained 7 bases not matched to a gene. The CDR3 here is CASSTLDRGAGELFF. Here the CDR3 DNA reads TGTGCCAGCAGCACTTTGGACAGGGGTGCCGGGGAGCTGTTTTTT.

V and J are TRBV4-1 and TRBJ1-2, with TRBD1 matching 9 bases. Germline V gene sequence: CDR1 MGHRA, CDR2 YSYEKL. The CDR3 extends over 17 amino acids. With V trimmed by 1 base and J by 5 bases, 11 bases remained unmatched. CDR3: CASSQVGQGLTVYGYTF. The CDR3 DNA reads TGCGCCAGCAGCCAAGTGGGACAGGGCCTGACAGTATATGGCTACACCTTC.

This chain connects TRBV2 to TRBJ1-2; 9 nucleotides line up with TRBD1. Germline V lookup: CDR1 SNHLY, CDR2 FYNNEI. After removal of 6 bases from V and 6 bases from J, the junction contained 11 bases not matched to a gene. The CDR3 is 15 amino acids. CDR3 in DNA: TGTGCCAGCAGACGGGACAGGGCCTCGACAAATGGCTACACCTTC. Translated, it gives CASRRDRASTNGYTF.

This clone was found once. The J gene is TRBJ1-5, the V gene TRBV6-1, with a weak D call TRBD1 (5 bases). The CDR3 is made up of 16 amino acids. V lost 2 bases and J lost 0, with 11 bases in between. The germline CDR1 and CDR2 sequences are MNHNS and SASEGT. The CDR3 spells CASSERRANSNQPQHF. The CDR3 DNA follows: TGTGCCAGCAGTGAACGCAGGGCTAATAGCAATCAGCCCCAGCATTTT.

The gene calls are TRBV18 and TRBJ1-1; tentatively, D is TRBD1 (5 bases). The CDR3 is made up of 15 amino acids. Germline V gives CDR1 KGHSH, CDR2 LQKENI. Trimming removed 1 base at V and 3 bases at J, with 12 bases between. CDR3 in DNA: TGTGCCAGCTCACCACTCCCCGGGGGGGACACTGAAGCTTTCTTT. This gives the protein CASSPLPGGDTEAFF.

This chain joins TRBV29-1 and TRBJ1-5; TRBD1 matches 10 bases. The CDR3 contains 13 residues. Germline CDR1 reads SQVTM; CDR2 reads ANQGSEA. V trimming: 6 bases; J trimming: 4 bases; junction bases outside the gene matches: 3. The CDR3 protein is CSVGQGENQPQHF. The CDR3 DNA is TGCAGCGTAGGACAGGGGGAGAATCAGCCCCAGCATTTT.

The chain employs TRBV5-1 and TRBJ2-1; D is perhaps TRBD2 (6 bases). V lost 0 bases and J lost 2, with 12 bases in between. The CDR3 is made up of 16 amino acids. CDR1 and CDR2 from the germline V gene are SGHRS and YFSETQ. This CDR3 reads CASSLAGTPPYNEQFF. The CDR3 nucleotides are TGCGCCAGCAGCTTGGCCGGGACTCCTCCCTACAATGAGCAGTTCTTC.

The chain joins TRBV9 to TRBJ2-1, with TRBD1 matching 8 bases. Per germline, CDR1 SGDLS and CDR2 YYNGEE. This CDR3 is 15 amino acids long. J gave up 4 bases and V 0 bases, and 3 bases lay outside the gene matches. CDR3 loop: CASSVAGQVYNEQFF. CDR3 nucleotide sequence: TGTGCCAGCAGCGTAGCGGGACAGGTTTACAATGAGCAGTTCTTC.

V and J are TRBV19 and TRBJ1-1; 9 nucleotides match TRBD1. The CDR3 consists of 12 residues. The V gene's germline CDR1 is LNHDA and CDR2 SQIVND (reference sequence). Trimming cost V 7 bases and J 7 bases; bases outside gene matches: 4. The CDR3 nucleotides are TGTGCCAGTACCGCGGACAGGGGTGAAGCTTTCTTT. As protein: CASTADRGEAFF.

This clone was seen a handful of times. The rearrangement joins TRBV9 to TRBJ2-3; weak D call: TRBD2 (5 bases). This CDR3 comprises 13 residues. Deletions cut 4 bases from V and 3 bases from J, with 9 bases between. CDR1 and CDR2 from the germline V gene are SGDLS and YYNGEE. The chain's CDR3 is CASSLTRTDTQYF. The DNA of the CDR3 is TGTGCCAGCAGCCTAACTAGGACAGATACGCAGTATTTT.

This clone was detected once. The rearrangement links TRBV6-1 to TRBJ1-2; 8 nucleotides match TRBD1. V dropped 4 bases and J dropped 4; count of bases not matched to a gene: 5. The CDR3 spans 14 residues. The germline gives CDR1 MNHNS, CDR2 SASEGT. CDR3 residues: CASSADRGPYGYTF. CDR3 bases: TGTGCCAGCAGTGCCGACAGGGGACCCTATGGCTACACCTTC.

The J gene is TRBJ1-6, the V gene TRBV4-1; a possible D gene is TRBD1 (6 bases). This CDR3 is built from 17 residues. Per the germline V gene, CDR1 is MGHRA and CDR2 is YSYEKL. Trimming left V 1 base short and J 9 bases short, with 19 bases between. The CDR3 bases are TGCGCCAGCAGCCAAGCGGCAGAGGACGCACAGGGTTCACCCCTCCACTTT. Translated, it gives CASSQAAEDAQGSPLHF.